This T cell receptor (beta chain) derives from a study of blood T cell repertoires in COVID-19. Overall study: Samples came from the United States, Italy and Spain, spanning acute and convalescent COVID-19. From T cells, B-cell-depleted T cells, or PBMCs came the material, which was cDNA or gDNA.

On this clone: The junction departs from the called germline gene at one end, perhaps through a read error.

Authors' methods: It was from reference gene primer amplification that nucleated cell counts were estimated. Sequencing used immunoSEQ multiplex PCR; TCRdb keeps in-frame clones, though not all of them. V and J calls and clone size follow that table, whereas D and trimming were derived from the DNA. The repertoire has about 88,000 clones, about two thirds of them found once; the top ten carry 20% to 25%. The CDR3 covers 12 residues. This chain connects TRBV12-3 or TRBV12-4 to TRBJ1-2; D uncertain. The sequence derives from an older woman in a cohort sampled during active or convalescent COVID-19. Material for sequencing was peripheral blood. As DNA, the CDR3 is TGTGCCAGCAGTTTCAACCAGCGAGTGGCCTTCTTC. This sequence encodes CASSFNQRVAFF.